One and the same sample provided the 7 T cell receptor beta chains below, sequenced in a study of T cell changes during pregnancy in multiple sclerosis (dated 2019 in TCRdb). Library preparation used the immunoSEQ multiplex PCR assay. The table was pulled from immuneACCESS by TCRdb, which kept in-frame rearrangements only. Such tables lose some clones; where checked, under half of the loss comes from unresolved V genes, and the rest has no known cause. The sample table records roughly 68,000 clones; 92% of these occur just once. The ten largest clones represent 1.1% to 1.5% of the sample. The sequencing used peripheral blood, collected in the second trimester of pregnancy. The origin of the receptors is a female donor in good health, enrolled as a control in a pregnancy study.

This chain joins TRBV25-1 and TRBJ2-2, with 9 bases lining up with TRBD1. V lost 8 bases, J lost 3 bases, and 7 bases stayed unmatched. The CDR3 is 15 amino acids. Per the germline V gene, CDR1 is MGHDK and CDR2 is SYGVNS. The CDR3 DNA follows: TGTGCCAGCTCGGCCGGGACAGGGTACACCGGGGAGCTGTTTTTT. As protein: CASSAGTGYTGELFF.

This chain joins TRBV19 and TRBJ1-3, with D unresolved. Per germline, CDR1 LNHDA and CDR2 SQIVND (reference sequence). This CDR3 spans 15 amino acids. Trimming removed 3 bases from V and 4 bases from J, with 13 bases in between. The chain's CDR3 is CASSMSLDFGNTIYF. The CDR3 nucleotides read TGTGCCAGTAGTATGAGTCTGGACTTCGGAAACACCATATATTTT.

The chain joins TRBV29-1 to TRBJ1-4; D uncertain. Germline values: CDR1 SQVTM, CDR2 ANQGSEA. CDR3 length: 13 amino acids. V was trimmed by 7 bases and J by 0 bases, leaving 9 bases between them. In DNA, the CDR3 is TGCAGCGCTAAGCTTGCAACTAATGAAAAACTGTTTTTT. It encodes CSAKLATNEKLFF.

The chain employs TRBV5-4 and TRBJ2-7; tentative D call: TRBD2 (6 bases). CDR3 length: 15 residues. Trimming took off 4 bases at V and 5 bases at J, with 19 bases between the two ends. CDR1 SGHNT and CDR2 YYREEE come from the germline V gene (reference sequence). The CDR3 reads CASSLGGALDHEQYF. CDR3 coding DNA: TGTGCCAGCAGCCTAGGAGGGGCCCTCGACCACGAGCAGTACTTC.

This clone was counted once. The rearrangement uses TRBV5-1 and TRBJ2-7; no definite D call. Germline values: CDR1 SGHRS, CDR2 YFSETQ. Trimming stripped 5 bases from V and 4 bases from J, with 16 bases between. The CDR3 has 14 residues. This chain's CDR3 is CASRSTDILYEQYF. In DNA, the CDR3 is TGCGCCAGCAGGAGTACAGATATCCTTTACGAGCAGTACTTC.

This chain connects TRBV2 to TRBJ1-4, with D tentatively TRBD1 (5 bases). Germline V gene data show CDR1 as SNHLY and CDR2 as FYNNEI. With 4 bases removed from V and 5 bases from J, the gap between germline ends came to 8 bases. This CDR3 region has 13 residues. The CDR3 DNA sequence: TGTGCCAGCAGTGTTCGGGGGAATGAAAAACTGTTTTTT. It is translated as CASSVRGNEKLFF.

The J gene is TRBJ2-5, the V gene TRBV2, with D uncertain. The V end was cut by 6 bases, the J end by 2 bases, with 10 bases between. The CDR3 is made up of 13 amino acids. Germline V gene sequence: CDR1 SNHLY, CDR2 FYNNEI. The CDR3 coding sequence is TGTGCCAGCAGCTCCTTTGCGCAAGAGACCCAGTACTTC. Its protein product is CASSSFAQETQYF.